There are many counts of the clone carrying this TCR beta chain. The data were taken from a study of T-cell reconstitution after alpha-beta-depleted transplantation in children. The library targeted TCRbeta and was prepared with unique molecular identifiers. Each CDR3 protein is one row after TCRdb ran MiXCR on the PCR reads. The sample records over 3,000 distinct CDR3 sequences, approximately 10% being singletons. The junction had 4 bases not matched to a gene; V was cut back by 5 bases and J by 4 bases. Germline V gene sequence: CDR1 MNHEY, CDR2 SVGAGI. This CDR3 spans 13 amino acids. Sample: PBMCs, mostly from graft donor cells, taken 360 days after TCRalphabeta/CD19-depleted stem cell transplant. This receptor was taken from a patient between 2 and 9 years old who had a stem cell transplant for inherited bone marrow failure, so the T cells may come from the graft donor. The chain joins TRBV6-5 to TRBJ1-1; 7 bases agree with TRBD1. CDR3 in DNA: TGTGCCAGCAGTCCTCCAGGGGGCACTGAAGCTTTCTTT. Its protein is CASSPPGGTEAFF.